This passage covers 12 T cell receptor beta chains from one sample sequenced in a study of shared clonotypes between healthy human individuals. Profiled with immunoSEQ multiplex PCR; TCRdb holds only in-frame clones, not every one. This table holds a few million clones, approximately 92% found once. Sequencing was performed on naive CD4+ T cells sorted from blood. The subset: CD45RA+ positively selected. These receptor sequences come from a young man in good health.

The CDR3 nucleotides read TGTGCCAGCAGCTTAGGGCTAGCGGAGACAGATACGCAGTATTTT. This encodes CASSLGLAETDTQYF. V gene TRBV7-6 combines with J gene TRBJ2-3; 7 bases are a match to TRBD2. V shed 1 base and J 3 bases; nucleotides not matched to a gene: 4. CDR3 size: 15 residues. Germline loops: CDR1 SGHVS, CDR2 FNYEAQ.

As to this clone: Within the sample, other DNA sequences also encode this same CDR3. CDR3 DNA: TGCGCCAGCAGCTTTGGCCCTAGCACAGATACGCAGTATTTT. It translates to CASSFGPSTDTQYF. The rearrangement uses TRBV5-1 and TRBJ2-3; D not resolved. Trimming cost V 2 bases and J 0 bases, with 7 bases left between them. Germline V gives CDR1 SGHRS, CDR2 YFSETQ. There are 14 residues in the CDR3.

This rearrangement joins TRBV2 to TRBJ1-1; the match to TRBD1 covers 7 bases. The CDR3 covers 15 residues. Germline values: CDR1 SNHLY, CDR2 FYNNEI. Losses at the gene ends were 2 bases for V and 1 base for J; bases not matched to a gene: 4. The CDR3 bases are TGTGCCAGCAGTGAATCCGGGACAGCGAACACTGAAGCTTTCTTT. It codes for CASSESGTANTEAFF.

This chain links TRBV10-3 with TRBJ2-2, with D unclear. V lost 3 bases and J lost 6, with 8 bases in between. CDR3 size: 13 residues. Germline lookup yields CDR1 ENHRY and CDR2 SYGVKD. The CDR3 protein is CAISETYSGELFF. The CDR3 bases are TGTGCCATCAGTGAAACTTATTCCGGGGAGCTGTTTTTT.

This chain links TRBV10-3 with TRBJ2-3; TRBD2 agrees at 14 bases. This CDR3 is built from 16 residues. From germline, CDR1 is ENHRY and CDR2 SYGVKD. The trim removed 6 bases at V and 5 bases at J, leaving 7 bases unmatched. The CDR3 loop reads CAIRAGTSGSVDTQYF. CDR3 coding DNA: TGTGCCATCAGGGCCGGGACTAGCGGGAGTGTAGATACGCAGTATTTT.

V is TRBV30 and J is TRBJ1-2, with D possibly TRBD1 on 5 matching bases. This CDR3 is 14 amino acids long. The V and J ends lost 2 bases and 4 bases respectively, with 14 bases between them. The germline gives CDR1 GTSNPN, CDR2 SVGIG (reference sequence). The chain's CDR3 is CAWSSPRGTYGYTF. The CDR3 DNA follows: TGTGCCTGGAGTTCCCCGAGGGGAACCTATGGCTACACCTTC.

The chain joins TRBV27 to TRBJ2-7; 12 bases line up with TRBD2. The germline V gene encodes CDR1 MNHEY and CDR2 SMNVEV (reference sequence). V lost 5 bases and J lost 6; bases outside the gene matches: 5. The CDR3 loop spans 14 amino acids. The CDR3 is CASSPSSGRGEQYF. The CDR3 nucleotides are TGTGCCAGCAGTCCATCTAGCGGGAGGGGCGAGCAGTACTTC.

The chain uses TRBV5-1 and TRBJ2-1; possible D gene TRBD2, 6 bases. The germline V and J ends were trimmed by 4 bases and 8 bases, with 19 bases remaining between them. This CDR3 contains 15 residues. Per germline, CDR1 SGHRS and CDR2 YFSETQ. The CDR3 protein is CASSVTRGRVDEQFF. The DNA for the CDR3 is TGCGCCAGCAGCGTGACTAGAGGTAGAGTCGATGAGCAGTTCTTC. The full variable domain, completed using reference TRBV5-1 and TRBJ2-1, is KAGVTQTPRYLIKTRGQQVTLSCSPISGHRSVSWYQQTPGQGLQFLFEYFSETQRNKGNFPGRFSGRQFSNSRSEMNVSTLELGDSALYLCASSVTRGRVDEQFFGPGTRLTVL.

This clone appeared once. The same CDR3 arises from other DNA sequences in this sample as well. The CDR3 reads CASRGQGGNTGELFF. The CDR3 DNA reads TGTGCCAGCAGGGGACAGGGAGGGAACACCGGGGAGCTGTTTTTT. The gene calls are TRBV2 and TRBJ2-2, with 9 bases aligning to TRBD1. With 6 bases clipped from V and 1 base from J, the junction kept 3 bases outside the gene matches. This CDR3 has 15 residues. From germline, CDR1 is SNHLY and CDR2 FYNNEI.

This clone was seen only once. The chain is built from TRBV15 and TRBJ2-5, with 7 positions matching TRBD1. Trimming at V came to 5 bases and at J to 2 bases, leaving 11 bases not matched to a gene. Germline lookup yields CDR1 LNHNV and CDR2 YYDKDF (reference sequence). The CDR3 sequence is 16 residues long. CDR3 sequence reads: CATSGAGTAFQETQYF. CDR3 DNA: TGTGCCACCAGCGGGGCCGGGACAGCATTTCAAGAGACCCAGTACTTC.

The chain uses TRBV2 and TRBJ2-7; 11 nucleotides agree with TRBD2. The junction had 8 bases not matched to a gene; V was cut back by 2 bases and J by 2 bases. This CDR3 comprises 17 residues. The germline V gene encodes CDR1 SNHLY and CDR2 FYNNEI. The CDR3 bases are TGTGCCAGCAGTGAATGGGGACTAGCGGCAAGAACCTACGAGCAGTACTTC. This encodes CASSEWGLAARTYEQYF.

About this clone itself: At the DNA level, this CDR3 is encoded by other sequences in the same sample as well. The chain joins TRBV18 to TRBJ2-5, with D possibly matching TRBD2 (5 bases). The ends were cut back, 6 bases at V and 1 base at J, with 9 bases in the middle. This CDR3 comprises 13 residues. Germline values: CDR1 KGHSH, CDR2 LQKENI. The CDR3 sequence: CASSPTSQETQYF. As DNA, the CDR3 is TGTGCCAGCTCCCCCACTAGCCAAGAGACCCAGTACTTC.